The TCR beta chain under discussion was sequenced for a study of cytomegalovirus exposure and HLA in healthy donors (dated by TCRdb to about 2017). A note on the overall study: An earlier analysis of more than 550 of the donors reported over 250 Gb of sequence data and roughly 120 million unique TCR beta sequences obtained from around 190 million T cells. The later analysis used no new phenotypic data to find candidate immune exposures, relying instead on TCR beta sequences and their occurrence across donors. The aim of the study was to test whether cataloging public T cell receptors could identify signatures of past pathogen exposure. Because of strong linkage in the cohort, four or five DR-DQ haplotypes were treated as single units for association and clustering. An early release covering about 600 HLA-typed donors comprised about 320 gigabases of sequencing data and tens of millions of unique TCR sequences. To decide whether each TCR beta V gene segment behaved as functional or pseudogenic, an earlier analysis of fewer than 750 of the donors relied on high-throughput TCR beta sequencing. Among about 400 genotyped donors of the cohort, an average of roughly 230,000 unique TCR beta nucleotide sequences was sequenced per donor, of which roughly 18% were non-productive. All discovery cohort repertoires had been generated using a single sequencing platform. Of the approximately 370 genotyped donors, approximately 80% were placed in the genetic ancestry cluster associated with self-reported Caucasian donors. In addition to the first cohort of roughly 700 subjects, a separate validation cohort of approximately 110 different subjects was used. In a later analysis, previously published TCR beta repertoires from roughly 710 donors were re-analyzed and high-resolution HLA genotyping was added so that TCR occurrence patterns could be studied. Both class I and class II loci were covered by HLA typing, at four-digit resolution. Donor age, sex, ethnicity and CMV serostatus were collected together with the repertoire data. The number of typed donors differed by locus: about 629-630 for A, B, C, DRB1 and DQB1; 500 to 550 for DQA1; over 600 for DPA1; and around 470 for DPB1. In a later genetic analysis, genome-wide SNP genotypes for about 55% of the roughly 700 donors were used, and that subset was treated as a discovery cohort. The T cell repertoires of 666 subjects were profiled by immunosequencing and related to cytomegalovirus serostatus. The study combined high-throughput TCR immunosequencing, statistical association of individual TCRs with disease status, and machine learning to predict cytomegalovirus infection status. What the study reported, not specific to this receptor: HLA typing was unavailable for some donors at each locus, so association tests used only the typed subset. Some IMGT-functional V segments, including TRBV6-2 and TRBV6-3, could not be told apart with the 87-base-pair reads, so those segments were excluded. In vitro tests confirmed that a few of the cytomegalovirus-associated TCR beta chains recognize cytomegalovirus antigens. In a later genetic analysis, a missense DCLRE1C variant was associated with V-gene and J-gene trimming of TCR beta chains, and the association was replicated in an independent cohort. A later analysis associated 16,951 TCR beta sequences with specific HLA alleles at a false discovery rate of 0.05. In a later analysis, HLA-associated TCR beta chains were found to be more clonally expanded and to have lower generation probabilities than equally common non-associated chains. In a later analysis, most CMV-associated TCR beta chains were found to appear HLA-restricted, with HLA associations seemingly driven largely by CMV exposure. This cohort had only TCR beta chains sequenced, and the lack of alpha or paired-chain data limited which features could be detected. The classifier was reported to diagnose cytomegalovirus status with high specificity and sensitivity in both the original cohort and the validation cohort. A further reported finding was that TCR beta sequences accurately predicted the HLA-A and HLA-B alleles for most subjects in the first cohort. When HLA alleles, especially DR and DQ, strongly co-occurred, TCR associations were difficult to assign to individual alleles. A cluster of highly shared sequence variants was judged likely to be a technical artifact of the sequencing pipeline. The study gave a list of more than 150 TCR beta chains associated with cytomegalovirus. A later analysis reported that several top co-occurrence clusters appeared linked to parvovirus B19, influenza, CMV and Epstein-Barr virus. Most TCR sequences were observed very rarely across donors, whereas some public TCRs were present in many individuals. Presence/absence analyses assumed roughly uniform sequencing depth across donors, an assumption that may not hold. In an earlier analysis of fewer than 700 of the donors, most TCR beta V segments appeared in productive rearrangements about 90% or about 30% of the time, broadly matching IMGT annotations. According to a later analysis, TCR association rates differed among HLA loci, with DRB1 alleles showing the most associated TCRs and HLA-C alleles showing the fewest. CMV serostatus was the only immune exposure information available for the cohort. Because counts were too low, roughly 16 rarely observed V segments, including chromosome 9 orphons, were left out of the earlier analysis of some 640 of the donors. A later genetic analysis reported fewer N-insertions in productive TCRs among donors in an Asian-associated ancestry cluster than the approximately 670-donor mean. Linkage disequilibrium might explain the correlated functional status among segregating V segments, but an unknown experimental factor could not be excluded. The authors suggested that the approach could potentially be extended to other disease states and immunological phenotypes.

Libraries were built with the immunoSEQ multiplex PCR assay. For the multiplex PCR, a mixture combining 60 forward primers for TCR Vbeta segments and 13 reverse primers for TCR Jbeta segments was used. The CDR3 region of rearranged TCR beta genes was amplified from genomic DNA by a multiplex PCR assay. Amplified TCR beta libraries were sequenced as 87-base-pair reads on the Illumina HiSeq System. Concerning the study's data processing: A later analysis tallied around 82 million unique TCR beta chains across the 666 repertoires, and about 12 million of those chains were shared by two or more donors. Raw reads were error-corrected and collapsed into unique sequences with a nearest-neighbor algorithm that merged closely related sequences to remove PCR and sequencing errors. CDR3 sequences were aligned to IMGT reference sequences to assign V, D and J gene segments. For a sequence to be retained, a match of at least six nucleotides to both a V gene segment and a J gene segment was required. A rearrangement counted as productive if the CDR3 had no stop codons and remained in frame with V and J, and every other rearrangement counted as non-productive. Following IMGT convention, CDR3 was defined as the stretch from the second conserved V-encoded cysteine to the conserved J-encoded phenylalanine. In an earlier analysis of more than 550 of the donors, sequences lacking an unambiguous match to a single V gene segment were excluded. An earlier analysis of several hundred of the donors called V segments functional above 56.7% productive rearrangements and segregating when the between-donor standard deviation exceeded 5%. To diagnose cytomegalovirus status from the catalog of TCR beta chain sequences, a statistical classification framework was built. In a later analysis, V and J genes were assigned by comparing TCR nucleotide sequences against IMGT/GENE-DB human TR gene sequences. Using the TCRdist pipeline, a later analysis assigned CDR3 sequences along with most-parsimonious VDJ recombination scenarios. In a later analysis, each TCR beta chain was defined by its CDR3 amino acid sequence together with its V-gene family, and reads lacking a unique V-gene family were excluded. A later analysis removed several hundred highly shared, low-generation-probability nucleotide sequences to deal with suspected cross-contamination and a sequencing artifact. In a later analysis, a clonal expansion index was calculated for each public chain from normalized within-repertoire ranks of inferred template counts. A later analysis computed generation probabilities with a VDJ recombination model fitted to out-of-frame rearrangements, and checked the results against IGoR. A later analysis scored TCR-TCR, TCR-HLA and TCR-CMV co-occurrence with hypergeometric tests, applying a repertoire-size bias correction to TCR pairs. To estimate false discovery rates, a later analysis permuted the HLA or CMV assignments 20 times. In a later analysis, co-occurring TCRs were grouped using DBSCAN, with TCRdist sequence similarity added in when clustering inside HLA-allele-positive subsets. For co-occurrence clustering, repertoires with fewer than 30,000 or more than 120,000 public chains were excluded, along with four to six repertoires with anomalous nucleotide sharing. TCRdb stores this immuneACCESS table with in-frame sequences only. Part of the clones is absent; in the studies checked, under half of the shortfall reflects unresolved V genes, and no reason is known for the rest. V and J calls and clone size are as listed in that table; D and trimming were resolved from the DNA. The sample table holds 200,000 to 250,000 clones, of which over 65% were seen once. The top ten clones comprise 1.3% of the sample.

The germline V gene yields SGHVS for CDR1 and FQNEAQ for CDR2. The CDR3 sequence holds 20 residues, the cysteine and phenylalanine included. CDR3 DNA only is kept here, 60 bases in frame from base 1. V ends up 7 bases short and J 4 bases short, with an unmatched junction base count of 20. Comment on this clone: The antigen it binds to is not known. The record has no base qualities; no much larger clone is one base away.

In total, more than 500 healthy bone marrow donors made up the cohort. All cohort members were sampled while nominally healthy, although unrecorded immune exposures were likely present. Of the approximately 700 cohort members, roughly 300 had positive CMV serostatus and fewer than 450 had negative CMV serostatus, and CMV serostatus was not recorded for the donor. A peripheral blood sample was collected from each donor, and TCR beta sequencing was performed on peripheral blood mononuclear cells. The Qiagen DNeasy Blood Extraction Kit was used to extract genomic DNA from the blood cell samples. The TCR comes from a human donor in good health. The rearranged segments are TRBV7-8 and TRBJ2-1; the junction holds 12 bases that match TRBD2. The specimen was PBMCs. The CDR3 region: CASTTSVVDRLAGEYNEQFF. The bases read TGTGCCAGCACCACGAGTGTGGTAGATCGACTAGCGGGGGAATACAATGAGCAGTTCTTC.